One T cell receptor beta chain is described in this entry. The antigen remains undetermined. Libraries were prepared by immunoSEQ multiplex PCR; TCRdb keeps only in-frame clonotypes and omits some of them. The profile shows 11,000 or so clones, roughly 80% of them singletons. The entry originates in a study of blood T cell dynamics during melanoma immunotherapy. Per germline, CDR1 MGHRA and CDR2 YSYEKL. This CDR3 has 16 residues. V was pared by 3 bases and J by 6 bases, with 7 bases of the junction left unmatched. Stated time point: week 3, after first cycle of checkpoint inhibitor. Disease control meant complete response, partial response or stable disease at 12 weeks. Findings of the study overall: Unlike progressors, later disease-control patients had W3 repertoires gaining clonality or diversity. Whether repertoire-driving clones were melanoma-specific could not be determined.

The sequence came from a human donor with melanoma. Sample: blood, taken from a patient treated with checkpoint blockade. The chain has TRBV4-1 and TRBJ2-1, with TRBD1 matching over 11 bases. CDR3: CASSQRTGGSPNEQFF. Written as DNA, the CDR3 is TGCGCCAGCAGCCAGCGGACAGGGGGCTCCCCCAATGAGCAGTTCTTC.